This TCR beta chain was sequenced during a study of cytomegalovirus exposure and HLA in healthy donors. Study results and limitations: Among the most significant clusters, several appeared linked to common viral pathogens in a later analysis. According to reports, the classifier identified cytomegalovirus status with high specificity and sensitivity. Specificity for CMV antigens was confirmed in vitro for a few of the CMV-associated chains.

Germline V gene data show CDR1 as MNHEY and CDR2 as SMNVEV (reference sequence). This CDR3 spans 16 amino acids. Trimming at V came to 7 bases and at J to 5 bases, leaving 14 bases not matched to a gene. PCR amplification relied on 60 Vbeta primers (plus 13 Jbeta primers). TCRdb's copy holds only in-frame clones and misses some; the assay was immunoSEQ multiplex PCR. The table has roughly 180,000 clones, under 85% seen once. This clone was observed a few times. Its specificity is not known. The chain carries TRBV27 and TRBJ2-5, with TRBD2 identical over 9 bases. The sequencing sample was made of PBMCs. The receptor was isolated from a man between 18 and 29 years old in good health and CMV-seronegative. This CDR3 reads CASKGSAGGARETQYF. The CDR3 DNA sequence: TGTGCCAGCAAGGGGTCAGCGGGAGGTGCACGGGAGACCCAGTACTTC.